The sequence of this T cell receptor (beta chain) was determined in a study of blood T cell repertoires in COVID-19. Study summary: T cells, B-cell-depleted T cells, or PBMCs provided the cDNA or gDNA that served as material.

Germline V gene lookup returns CDR1 MDHEN and CDR2 SYDVKM. The length of the CDR3 is 13 residues. Deletions cut 7 bases from V and 2 bases from J, with 11 bases between. Here immunoSEQ multiplex PCR was the method, and the copy in TCRdb shows in-frame clones only, minus some. Among some 140,000 clones listed, roughly 90% were seen once. V gene TRBV28 combines with J gene TRBJ1-2; D is uncertain. The sequence was collected from a man aged 65-85 years with active COVID-19. The sequenced sample consisted of peripheral blood. The DNA for the CDR3 is TGTGCCAGCATCGACCCGGGAAACTATGGCTACACCTTC. As protein: CASIDPGNYGYTF.